The sequence of this T cell receptor (beta chain) was determined in a study of blood T cells in healthy people across ages. This clonotype was picked up a small number of times. Trimming cost V 5 bases and J 5 bases, with 10 bases left between them. The CDR3 has 11 residues. In germline, CDR1 is DFQATT, CDR2 SNEGSKA (reference sequence). PCR was performed a second time for roughly 7 to 12 cycles using a sample-barcoded 5' primer and a J-beta primer mix. TCRdb redid the calling of the 5' RACE reads with MiXCR, one entry per CDR3 protein. The sample shows about 1.8 million distinct CDR3 sequences, roughly 52% of them seen only once.

The V gene is TRBV20-1, the J gene TRBJ2-7; D not resolved. This TCR was recovered from a woman aged 35 to 49 in good health. The source material was blood. The CDR3 spells CSASNMNEQYF. CDR3 sequence (DNA): TGCAGTGCTTCAAATATGAACGAGCAGTACTTC.